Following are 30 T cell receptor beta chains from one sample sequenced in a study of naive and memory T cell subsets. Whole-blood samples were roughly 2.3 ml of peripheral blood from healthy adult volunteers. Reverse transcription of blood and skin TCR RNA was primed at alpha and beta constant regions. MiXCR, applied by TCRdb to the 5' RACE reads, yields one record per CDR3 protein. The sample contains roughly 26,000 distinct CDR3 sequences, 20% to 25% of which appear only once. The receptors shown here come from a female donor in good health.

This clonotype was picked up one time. DNA of the CDR3: TGTGCCAGCAGGGGACAGGGGGCCGGTGAGCAGTACTTC. Translation: CASRGQGAGEQYF. The rearrangement links TRBV6-1 to TRBJ2-7; 12 bases map to TRBD1. The CDR3 has 13 amino acids. CDR1 and CDR2 (germline): MNHNS, SASEGT. J was trimmed by 7 bases and V by 6 bases; bases with no gene match: 4.

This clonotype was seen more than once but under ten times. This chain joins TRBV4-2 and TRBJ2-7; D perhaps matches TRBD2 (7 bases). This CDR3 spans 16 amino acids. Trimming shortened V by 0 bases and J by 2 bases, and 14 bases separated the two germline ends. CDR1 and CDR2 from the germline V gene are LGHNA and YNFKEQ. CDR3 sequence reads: CASSQDRGGNTYEQYF. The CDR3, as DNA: TGTGCCAGCAGCCAAGATAGGGGGGGCAATACCTACGAGCAGTACTTC.

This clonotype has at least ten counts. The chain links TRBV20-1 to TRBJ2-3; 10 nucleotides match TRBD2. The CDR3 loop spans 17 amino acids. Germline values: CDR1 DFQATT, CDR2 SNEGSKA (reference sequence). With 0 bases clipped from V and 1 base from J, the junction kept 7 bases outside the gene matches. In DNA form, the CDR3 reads TGCAGTGCTAGAGATCTTCAGCGGGGGGGTGGCACAGATACGCAGTATTTT. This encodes CSARDLQRGGGTDTQYF.

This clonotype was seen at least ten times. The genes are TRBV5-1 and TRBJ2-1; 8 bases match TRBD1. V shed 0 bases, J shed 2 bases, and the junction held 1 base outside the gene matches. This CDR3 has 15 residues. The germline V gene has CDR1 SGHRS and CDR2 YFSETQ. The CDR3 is CASSLDRGTYNEQFF. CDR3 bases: TGCGCCAGCAGCTTGGACAGGGGGACCTACAATGAGCAGTTCTTC.

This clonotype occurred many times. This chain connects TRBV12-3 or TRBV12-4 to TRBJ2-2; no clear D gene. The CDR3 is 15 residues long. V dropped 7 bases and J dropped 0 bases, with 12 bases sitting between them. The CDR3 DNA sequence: TGTGCCAGCACCACGGCCGATACGAACACCGGGGAGCTGTTTTTT. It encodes CASTTADTNTGELFF.

DNA for the CDR3: TGCAGCGTTGAAGGCGGGACAGATACGCAGTATTTT. Translating it yields CSVEGGTDTQYF. The rearrangement joins TRBV29-1 to TRBJ2-3; D is possibly TRBD2 (5 bases). CDR3 length: 12 residues. CDR1 and CDR2 (germline): SQVTM, ANQGSEA. The germline V and J ends were trimmed by 1 base and 3 bases, with 5 bases remaining between them.

The CDR3 loop is CASSKSGTYNEQFF. The CDR3 DNA reads TGCGCCAGCAGTAAGAGCGGCACCTACAATGAGCAGTTCTTC. V usage is TRBV10-2 and J usage is TRBJ2-1; perhaps TRBD2 as D (5 bases). This CDR3 comprises 14 residues. V was cut by 5 bases and J by 2 bases, with 10 bases left in between. CDR1 is WSHSY, CDR2 SAAADI, per germline.

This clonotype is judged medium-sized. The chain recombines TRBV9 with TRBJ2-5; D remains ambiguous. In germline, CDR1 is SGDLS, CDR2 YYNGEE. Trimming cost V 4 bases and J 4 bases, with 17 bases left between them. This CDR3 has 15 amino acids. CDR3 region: CASSSTGLTIETQYF. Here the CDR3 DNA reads TGTGCCAGCAGCTCAACGGGCCTCACCATAGAGACCCAGTACTTC.

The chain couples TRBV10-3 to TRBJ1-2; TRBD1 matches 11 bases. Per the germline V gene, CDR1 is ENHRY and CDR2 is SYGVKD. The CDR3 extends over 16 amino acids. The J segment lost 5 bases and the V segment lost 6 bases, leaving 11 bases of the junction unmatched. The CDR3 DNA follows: TGTGCCATCAGGCGGGACAGGGGGGTCTTTGATTATGGCTACACCTTC. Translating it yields CAIRRDRGVFDYGYTF.

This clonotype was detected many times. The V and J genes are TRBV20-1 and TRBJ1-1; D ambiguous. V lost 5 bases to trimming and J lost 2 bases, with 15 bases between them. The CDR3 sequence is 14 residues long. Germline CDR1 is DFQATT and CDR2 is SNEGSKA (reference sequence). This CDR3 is CSAEKMQKNTEAFF. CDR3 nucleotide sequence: TGCAGTGCTGAAAAAATGCAGAAAAACACTGAAGCTTTCTTT.

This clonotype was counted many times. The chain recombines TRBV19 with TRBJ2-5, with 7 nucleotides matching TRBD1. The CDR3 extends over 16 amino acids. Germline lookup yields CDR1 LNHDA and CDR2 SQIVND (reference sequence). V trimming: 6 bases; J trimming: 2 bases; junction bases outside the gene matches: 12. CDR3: CASSIGLRTGQETQYF. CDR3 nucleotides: TGTGCCAGTAGCATTGGGCTCCGGACAGGACAAGAGACCCAGTACTTC.

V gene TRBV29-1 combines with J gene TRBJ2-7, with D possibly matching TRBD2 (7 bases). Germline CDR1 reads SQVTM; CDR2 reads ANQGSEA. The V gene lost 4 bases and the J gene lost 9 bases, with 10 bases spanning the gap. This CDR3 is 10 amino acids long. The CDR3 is CSVAGGRQYF. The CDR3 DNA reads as TGCAGCGTTGCCGGGGGGCGGCAGTACTTC.

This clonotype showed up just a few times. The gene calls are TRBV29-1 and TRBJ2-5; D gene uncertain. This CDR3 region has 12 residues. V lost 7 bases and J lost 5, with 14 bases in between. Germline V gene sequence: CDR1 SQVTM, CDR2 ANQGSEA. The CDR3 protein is CSGSGAGETQYF. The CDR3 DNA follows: TGCAGCGGCTCCGGAGCTGGTGAGACCCAGTACTTC.

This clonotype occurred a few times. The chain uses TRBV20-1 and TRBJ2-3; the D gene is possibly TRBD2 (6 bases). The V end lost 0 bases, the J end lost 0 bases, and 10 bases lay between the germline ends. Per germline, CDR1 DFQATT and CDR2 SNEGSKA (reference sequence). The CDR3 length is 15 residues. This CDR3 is CSARDRSGSTDTQYF. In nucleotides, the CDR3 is TGCAGTGCTAGAGATCGTAGCGGTAGCACAGATACGCAGTATTTT.

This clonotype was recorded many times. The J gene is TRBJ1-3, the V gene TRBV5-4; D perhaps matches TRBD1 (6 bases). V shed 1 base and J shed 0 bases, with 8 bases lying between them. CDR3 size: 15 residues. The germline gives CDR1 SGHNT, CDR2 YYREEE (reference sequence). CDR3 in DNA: TGTGCCAGCAGCTTGACAGGGTCCTCTGGAAACACCATATATTTT. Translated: CASSLTGSSGNTIYF.

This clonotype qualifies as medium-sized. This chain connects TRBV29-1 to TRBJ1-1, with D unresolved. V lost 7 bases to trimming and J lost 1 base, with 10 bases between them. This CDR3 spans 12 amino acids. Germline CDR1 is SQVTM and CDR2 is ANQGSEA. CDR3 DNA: TGCAGCGCTGAGGGTCAGAACACTGAAGCTTTCTTT. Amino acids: CSAEGQNTEAFF.

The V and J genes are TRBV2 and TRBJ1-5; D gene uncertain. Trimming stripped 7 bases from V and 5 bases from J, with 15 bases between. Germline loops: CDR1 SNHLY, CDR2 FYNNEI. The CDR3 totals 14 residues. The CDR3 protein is CASKGGLPYQPQHF. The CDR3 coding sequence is TGTGCCAGCAAAGGAGGACTACCCTATCAGCCCCAGCATTTT.

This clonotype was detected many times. The CDR3: CSALTDSGGYTF. The CDR3 nucleotides read TGCAGTGCTTTGACGGACTCGGGGGGCTACACCTTC. The gene calls are TRBV20-1 and TRBJ1-2; D unresolved. V shed 5 bases and J shed 8 bases, with 15 bases lying between them. The CDR3 consists of 12 residues. CDR1 DFQATT and CDR2 SNEGSKA come from the germline V gene (reference sequence).

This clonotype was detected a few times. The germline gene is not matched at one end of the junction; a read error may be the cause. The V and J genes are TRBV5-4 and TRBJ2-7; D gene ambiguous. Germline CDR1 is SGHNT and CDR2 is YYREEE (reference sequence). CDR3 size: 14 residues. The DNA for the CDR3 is TGCGCCAGCAGCTTGGTTTCGTCCCCCTACGAGCAGTACTTC. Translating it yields CASSLVSSPYEQYF.

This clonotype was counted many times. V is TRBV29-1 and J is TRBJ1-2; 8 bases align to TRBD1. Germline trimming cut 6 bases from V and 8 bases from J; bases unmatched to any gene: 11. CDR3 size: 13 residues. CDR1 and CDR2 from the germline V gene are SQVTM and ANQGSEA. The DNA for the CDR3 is TGCAGCGTGGCCACGGGACAGGTGGGCGGCTACACCTTC. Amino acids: CSVATGQVGGYTF.

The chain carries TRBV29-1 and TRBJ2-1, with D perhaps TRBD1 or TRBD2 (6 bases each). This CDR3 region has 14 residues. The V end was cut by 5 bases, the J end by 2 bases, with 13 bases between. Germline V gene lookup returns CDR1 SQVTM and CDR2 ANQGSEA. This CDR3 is CSVHTGRTYNEQFF. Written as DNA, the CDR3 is TGCAGCGTTCACACAGGGAGGACCTACAATGAGCAGTTCTTC.

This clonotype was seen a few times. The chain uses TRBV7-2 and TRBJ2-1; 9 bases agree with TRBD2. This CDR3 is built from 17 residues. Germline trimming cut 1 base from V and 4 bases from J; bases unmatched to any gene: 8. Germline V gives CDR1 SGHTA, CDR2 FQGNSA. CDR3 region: CASSLEQREAEYNEQFF. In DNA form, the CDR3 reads TGTGCCAGCAGCTTAGAACAGCGGGAGGCTGAGTACAATGAGCAGTTCTTC.

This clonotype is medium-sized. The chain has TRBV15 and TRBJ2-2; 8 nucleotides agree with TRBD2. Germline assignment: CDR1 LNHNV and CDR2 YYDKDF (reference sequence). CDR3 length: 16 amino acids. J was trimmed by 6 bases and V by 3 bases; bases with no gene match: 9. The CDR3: CATSRSLAEAAGELFF. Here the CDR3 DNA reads TGTGCCACCAGCAGGTCACTAGCGGAGGCGGCCGGGGAGCTGTTTTTT.

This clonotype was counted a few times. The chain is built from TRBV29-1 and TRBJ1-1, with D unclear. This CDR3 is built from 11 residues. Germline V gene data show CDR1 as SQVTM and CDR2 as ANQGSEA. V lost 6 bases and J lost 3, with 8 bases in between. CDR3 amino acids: CSVSGDTEAFF. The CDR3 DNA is TGCAGCGTGAGTGGGGACACTGAAGCTTTCTTT.

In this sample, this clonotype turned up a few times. The CDR3 protein is CASRDRSGELFF. The CDR3 DNA reads as TGTGCCAGCAGAGATCGGAGCGGGGAGCTGTTTTTT. The chain uses TRBV6-4 and TRBJ2-2; D uncertain. This CDR3 is 12 amino acids long. Between the trimmed V and J ends, which lost 6 bases and 7 bases, there was a span of 9 bases. Per the germline V gene, CDR1 is MRHNA and CDR2 is SNTAGT.

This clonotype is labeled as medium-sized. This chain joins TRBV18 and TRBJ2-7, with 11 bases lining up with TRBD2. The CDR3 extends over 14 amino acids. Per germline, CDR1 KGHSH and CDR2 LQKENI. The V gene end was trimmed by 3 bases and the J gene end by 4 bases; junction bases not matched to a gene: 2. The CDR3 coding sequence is TGTGCCAGCTCACCTGGGACTAGCGGATACGAGCAGTACTTC. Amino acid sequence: CASSPGTSGYEQYF.

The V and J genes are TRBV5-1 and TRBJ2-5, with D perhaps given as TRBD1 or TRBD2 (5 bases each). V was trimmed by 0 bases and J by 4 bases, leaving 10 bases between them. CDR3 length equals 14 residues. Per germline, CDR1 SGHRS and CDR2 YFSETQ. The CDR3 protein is CASSLGSGPETQYF. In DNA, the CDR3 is TGCGCCAGCAGCTTGGGTTCGGGACCAGAGACCCAGTACTTC.

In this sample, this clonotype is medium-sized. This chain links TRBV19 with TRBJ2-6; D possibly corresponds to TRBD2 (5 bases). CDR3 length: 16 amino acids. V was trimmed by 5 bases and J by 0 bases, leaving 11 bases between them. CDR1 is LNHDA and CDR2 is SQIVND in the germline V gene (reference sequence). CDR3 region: CASSLPGGSGANVLTF. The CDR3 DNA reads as TGTGCCAGTAGTTTACCTGGAGGCTCTGGGGCCAACGTCCTGACTTTC.

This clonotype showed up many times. CDR3 sequence reads: CSARSQGAGQDGYTF. The CDR3 region has the DNA TGCAGTGCTAGGTCGCAGGGGGCAGGTCAAGATGGCTACACCTTC. J is TRBJ1-2 and V is TRBV20-1; 8 nucleotides line up with TRBD1. The V gene end was trimmed by 3 bases and the J gene end by 6 bases; junction bases not matched to a gene: 12. CDR1 and CDR2 (germline): DFQATT, SNEGSKA (reference sequence). The CDR3 totals 15 residues.

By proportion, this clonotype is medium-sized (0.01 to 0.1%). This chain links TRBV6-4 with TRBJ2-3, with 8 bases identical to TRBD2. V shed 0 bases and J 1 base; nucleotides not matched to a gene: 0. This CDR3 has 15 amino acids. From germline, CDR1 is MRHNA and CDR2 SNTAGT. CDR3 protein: CASSDSSGGTDTQYF. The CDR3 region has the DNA TGTGCCAGCAGTGACTCTAGCGGGGGCACAGATACGCAGTATTTT.